One TCR beta chain is described in this entry. The data derive from a study of blood T cell repertoires in COVID-19. Overall study: T cells, B-cell-depleted T cells, or PBMCs provided the cDNA or gDNA that served as material.

The assay was immunoSEQ multiplex PCR, and TCRdb's table has in-frame clones only and misses some. The table records some 260,000 clones, approximately 83% of them present only once. The CDR3 is 18 amino acids. Germline V gene lookup returns CDR1 KGHDR and CDR2 SFDVKD. Between the trimmed V and J ends, which lost 3 bases and 1 base, there was a span of 19 bases. The chain uses TRBV24-1 and TRBJ2-3, with D maybe TRBD2 (6 bases). The sequence was collected from an elderly man with acute or convalescent COVID-19. Specimen: peripheral blood. The CDR3 is CATSDPMGGGPRTDTQYF. Here the CDR3 DNA reads TGTGCCACCAGTGATCCCATGGGGGGAGGCCCACGCACAGATACGCAGTATTTT.